This TCR beta chain stems from a study of T-cell reconstitution after alpha-beta-depleted transplantation in children (dated by TCRdb to the mid-2010s). Notes on the research overall: The study quantitatively tracked T-cell immune reconstitution after TCRalphabeta/CD19-depleted allogeneic hematopoietic cell transplantation in children using TCR repertoire profiling.

Libraries were built with PCR. The listed sequencing device is Illumina HiSeq 2500. Molecular barcoding was employed in the preparation of TCR libraries, with unique molecular identifiers being used to normalize TCRbeta repertoire quantification. TCRdb reanalyzed the raw reads on its own, using fastp at Q25 for trimming and MiXCR for clone calling, and kept in-frame beta chains. Identical CDR3 protein sequences are pooled into one entry, listed with their most common genes and DNA. Here the sample has hundreds of thousands of distinct CDR3 sequences; roughly 13% occur a single time. About 2.2% of the sample is in the top ten clones. This clonotype appeared a few times. Which antigen it targets is not known. No qualities accompany the bases; no much larger clone lies one base away. The V and J ends are trimmed by 4 bases and 6 bases, leaving 18 bases between them. The cysteine opens and the phenylalanine closes a CDR3 of 15 amino acids. Of all the DNA, just the CDR3 is kept, 45 bases in frame from base 1. The germline V gene (reference sequence) provides CDR1 LNHNV and CDR2 YYDKDF.

The meaning of the sample's treatment or condition label: allogeneic hematopoietic cell transplantation with graft depleted of TCRalphabeta T cells and CD19 B cells. TCRalphabeta/CD19-depleted allogeneic hematopoietic cell grafts were given to the transplant recipients, all of whom were children. What the research found in general, with its limitations: In some patients, the high TCRbeta diversity seen at day 60 was put down to recipient T cells and intrathymic progenitors that had survived conditioning. The apparently early recovery of alphabetaT-cell counts about two months after transplant reportedly depended on only several hundred rapidly expanded clones that came from non-depleted graft cells. The frequencies of hyperexpanded clones fell over the following months, and after one year, T-cell counts and TCRbeta diversity were mostly attributed to newly produced T cells.

The sample was PBMCs, mostly from graft donor cells, taken 360 days after TCRalphabeta/CD19-depleted stem cell transplant. Recombination joined TRBV15 with TRBJ1-2; the D segment cannot be called with confidence. This TCR was recovered from a male patient under 18 who had a stem cell transplant for acute myeloid leukemia, so the T cells may come from the graft donor. The sequenced DNA: TGTGCCACCAGCACTCACAGCGGGCGCAAGGATGGCTACACCTTC. This codes for CATSTHSGRKDGYTF.